Below are 6 T cell receptor beta chains sequenced from a single sample in a study of shared clonotypes between healthy human individuals. Selected positively for CCR7 and CD45RO-negative, naive CD8 cells excluded terminally differentiated effector memory CD45RA+ cells. The assay was immunoSEQ multiplex PCR, and TCRdb's table has in-frame clones only and misses some. Seen here are roughly 2,000,000 clones, less than 95% observed once, and the top ten hold 0.9% to 1.5%. The sequenced sample was naive CD8+ T cells sorted from blood. The receptors derive from a man between 18 and 29 years old in good health.

Note on this clone: This CDR3 is also generated by other DNA sequences in the sample. This rearrangement joins TRBV28 to TRBJ1-3, with D hard to call. The CDR3 loop spans 15 amino acids. The V gene lost 3 bases and the J gene lost 0 bases, with 9 bases spanning the gap. Germline CDR1 and CDR2: MDHEN and SYDVKM. The CDR3 sequence: CASSLGSYSGNTIYF. For the CDR3, the DNA is TGTGCCAGCAGTTTGGGTAGCTACTCTGGAAACACCATATATTTT.

This chain uses TRBV5-5 with TRBJ2-7; 7 positions match TRBD1. The CDR3 covers 14 residues. Germline V gene lookup returns CDR1 SGHKS and CDR2 YYEKEE (reference sequence). V trimming: 5 bases; J trimming: 4 bases; junction bases outside the gene matches: 9. CDR3 bases: TGTGCCAGCAGAATGGTGGGGACAGCGTACGAGCAGTACTTC. Residues: CASRMVGTAYEQYF. The entire variable domain, with the rest obtained from reference TRBV5-5 and TRBJ2-7, is as follows: DAGVTQSPTHLIKTRGQQVTLRCSPISGHKSVSWYQQVLGQGPQFIFQYYEKEERGRGNFPDRFSARQFPNYSSELNVNALLLGDSALYLCASRMVGTAYEQYFGPGTRLTVT.

As to this clone: An end of the junction does not agree with germline; a read error may underlie this. The chain combines TRBV27 with TRBJ2-7; 9 positions agree with TRBD1. Germline V gene lookup returns CDR1 MNHEY and CDR2 SMNVEV (reference sequence). The CDR3 contains 11 residues. The CDR3 coding sequence is TGTGCCAGCAGTTCGGGGACAGGGATTTCCTTC. Its protein is CASSSGTGISF.

The chain is built from TRBV7-9 and TRBJ1-1; perhaps TRBD1 as D (6 bases). The CDR3 is made up of 14 amino acids. Trimming took off 3 bases at V and 2 bases at J, with 10 bases between the two ends. Looked up from germline, CDR1 is SEHNR and CDR2 is FQNEAQ (reference sequence). CDR3 sequence (DNA): TGTGCCAGCAGCTTCTACAGGGACAACACTGAAGCTTTCTTT. It specifies CASSFYRDNTEAFF.

The chain couples TRBV19 to TRBJ1-1, with D tentatively TRBD1 (6 bases). The CDR3 length is 16 residues. Trimming stripped 2 bases from V and 7 bases from J, with 20 bases between. Germline CDR1 reads LNHDA; CDR2 reads SQIVND (reference sequence). The CDR3 sequence is CASSIQGQGPEIEAFF. In nucleotides, the CDR3 is TGTGCCAGTAGTATACAAGGTCAGGGGCCGGAGATTGAAGCTTTCTTT. The variable domain in full, completed from reference TRBV19 and TRBJ1-1, reads DGGITQSPKYLFRKEGQNVTLSCEQNLNHDAMYWYRQDPGQGLRLIYYSQIVNDFQKGDIAEGYSVSREKKESFPLTVTSAQKNPTAFYLCASSIQGQGPEIEAFFGQGTRLTVV.

The CDR3 protein is CASSSGLAGEEETQYF. The DNA of the CDR3 is TGTGCCAGCAGCTCCGGACTAGCGGGAGAGGAAGAGACCCAGTACTTC. The chain carries TRBV13 and TRBJ2-5; 13 bases match TRBD2. CDR1 and CDR2 from the germline V gene are PRHDT and FYEKMQ (reference sequence). Unmatched junction bases numbered 5, after V lost 4 bases and J lost 3 bases. The CDR3 extends over 16 amino acids.